The 18 T cell receptor beta chains reported below all come from one sample, sequenced in a study of PD-L1 blockade in urothelial cancer. Time point meaning: pretreatment peripheral blood. The data were produced by immunoSEQ multiplex PCR, yet TCRdb's version contains in-frame clones alone and is incomplete. Of 75,000 to 95,000 clones in the sample, 85% were seen once. Sequenced material: PBMCs, taken around atezolizumab (anti-PD-L1) treatment. Receptor source: a man aged 35 to 55 with urothelial cancer.

V gene TRBV15 combines with J gene TRBJ2-2, with D uncertain. The CDR3 is 16 amino acids. Germline CDR1 is LNHNV and CDR2 is YYDKDF (reference sequence). Trimming left V 0 bases short and J 5 bases short, with 13 bases between. In nucleotides, the CDR3 is TGTGCCACCAGCAGAGACCCTAGAAAGAGAACCGGGGAGCTGTTTTTT. Its translation: CATSRDPRKRTGELFF.

The chain links TRBV6-1 to TRBJ2-2; a possible D gene is TRBD1 (5 bases). The V gene lost 3 bases and the J gene lost 6 bases, with 11 bases spanning the gap. The CDR3 is 14 amino acids. Germline CDR1 is MNHNS and CDR2 is SASEGT. The CDR3 DNA reads as TGTGCCAGCAGTGATATGGGGCCTCCCGGGGAGCTGTTTTTT. Its translation: CASSDMGPPGELFF.

The chain recombines TRBV19 with TRBJ1-1; D unresolved. The germline V and J ends were trimmed by 5 bases and 1 base, with 8 bases remaining between them. CDR3 length: 13 residues. Per the germline V gene, CDR1 is LNHDA and CDR2 is SQIVND (reference sequence). CDR3 amino acids: CASSQTRNTEAFF. The DNA for the CDR3 is TGTGCCAGTAGTCAAACCAGGAACACTGAAGCTTTCTTT.

The V and J genes are TRBV5-4 and TRBJ2-2, with 7 bases identical to TRBD1. The CDR3 consists of 16 residues. The V gene's germline CDR1 is SGHNT and CDR2 YYREEE (reference sequence). J was trimmed by 0 bases and V by 4 bases; bases with no gene match: 6. The CDR3 is CASSAGQATNTGELFF. The DNA of the CDR3 is TGTGCCAGCAGCGCCGGACAGGCGACGAACACCGGGGAGCTGTTTTTT.

The genes are TRBV10-3 and TRBJ1-1; possible D gene TRBD1, 6 bases. In germline, CDR1 is ENHRY, CDR2 SYGVKD. V dropped 2 bases and J dropped 1 base, with 8 bases sitting between them. The CDR3 consists of 14 residues. CDR3 bases: TGTGCCATCAGTGAGGGGACAACGAACACTGAAGCTTTCTTT. Its protein is CAISEGTTNTEAFF.

The chain is built from TRBV30 and TRBJ2-3; TRBD2 agrees at 12 bases. CDR1 and CDR2 (germline): GTSNPN, SVGIG (reference sequence). The CDR3 extends over 14 amino acids. The trim removed 4 bases at V and 6 bases at J, leaving 5 bases unmatched. CDR3 bases: TGTGCCTGGACTAGCGGGAGGGCCGGGGATACGCAGTATTTT. This translates into CAWTSGRAGDTQYF.

J is TRBJ1-2 and V is TRBV2; possibly TRBD1 for D (5 bases). CDR1 and CDR2 from the germline V gene are SNHLY and FYNNEI. The V gene lost 7 bases and the J gene lost 0 bases, with 12 bases spanning the gap. The length of the CDR3 is 14 residues. The chain's CDR3 is CASTRATANYGYTF. CDR3 sequence (DNA): TGTGCCAGCACTCGCGCGACAGCTAACTATGGCTACACCTTC.

The chain couples TRBV18 to TRBJ2-2; D call uncertain. Germline V gene lookup returns CDR1 KGHSH and CDR2 LQKENI. The CDR3 is 14 amino acids. Trimming stripped 3 bases from V and 7 bases from J, with 12 bases between. CDR3 nucleotides: TGTGCCAGCTCACCTGTAGCTTCGAACGGGGAGCTGTTTTTT. Its translation: CASSPVASNGELFF.

The chain recombines TRBV10-2 with TRBJ1-1; D call uncertain. Deletions cut 5 bases from V and 4 bases from J, with 14 bases between. The CDR3 spans 14 residues. Germline V lookup: CDR1 WSHSY, CDR2 SAAADI. The CDR3 here is CASSPTERGTEAFF. The CDR3, as DNA: TGCGCCAGCAGTCCGACGGAAAGAGGCACTGAAGCTTTCTTT.

CDR3 in amino acids: CAISGDSETQYF. As DNA, the CDR3 is TGTGCCATCAGTGGGGACTCGGAGACCCAGTACTTC. The chain has TRBV10-3 and TRBJ2-5, with a possible D match to TRBD2 (6 bases). Germline V gene sequence: CDR1 ENHRY, CDR2 SYGVKD. Trimming shortened V by 4 bases and J by 5 bases, and 8 bases separated the two germline ends. CDR3 size: 12 residues.

This chain links TRBV28 with TRBJ1-1, with D perhaps matching TRBD1 (6 bases). CDR3 length: 17 amino acids. With 8 bases removed from V and 1 base from J, the gap between germline ends came to 23 bases. Germline CDR1 is MDHEN and CDR2 is SYDVKM. The CDR3 loop reads CASFWSGVPGGNTEAFF. The CDR3 DNA sequence: TGTGCCAGCTTCTGGTCAGGGGTCCCCGGTGGGAACACTGAAGCTTTCTTT.

Judged by abundance, this clone is medium-sized. The chain carries TRBV4-1 and TRBJ1-1; D is perhaps TRBD1 (6 bases). Per germline, CDR1 MGHRA and CDR2 YSYEKL. The CDR3 spans 14 residues. V dropped 4 bases and J dropped 5 bases, with 14 bases sitting between them. CDR3 residues: CASSPGGLKTEAFF. The CDR3 coding sequence is TGCGCCAGCAGCCCGGGGGGGCTTAAGACTGAAGCTTTCTTT.

This chain uses TRBV4-2 with TRBJ1-2; possible D gene TRBD1, 6 bases. CDR1 LGHNA and CDR2 YNFKEQ come from the germline V gene. The CDR3 is 15 amino acids. With 3 bases removed from V and 0 bases from J, the gap between germline ends came to 11 bases. CDR3 sequence: CASSHGQIPNYGYTF. CDR3 sequence (DNA): TGTGCCAGCAGCCACGGACAGATCCCTAACTATGGCTACACCTTC.

This rearrangement joins TRBV5-1 to TRBJ2-7, with TRBD1 matching 8 bases. The CDR3 sequence is 14 residues long. The ends lost 4 bases at V and 2 bases at J; junction bases unmatched: 5. The germline CDR1 and CDR2 sequences are SGHRS and YFSETQ. This chain's CDR3 is CASSAGTGTYEQYF. The CDR3 DNA is TGCGCCAGCAGCGCCGGGACAGGAACCTACGAGCAGTACTTC.

V usage is TRBV5-1 and J usage is TRBJ2-5, with D tentatively TRBD1 (5 bases). V lost 4 bases and J lost 3, with 16 bases in between. Germline CDR1 SGHRS, CDR2 YFSETQ. The CDR3 covers 15 residues. This CDR3 reads CASSRYGAIKETQYF. The CDR3 nucleotides are TGCGCCAGCAGCCGGTATGGGGCAATCAAAGAGACCCAGTACTTC.

This clone has a single count. The chain carries TRBV18 and TRBJ2-2; TRBD1 matches 7 bases. This CDR3 spans 16 amino acids. With V trimmed by 3 bases and J by 0 bases, 4 bases remained unmatched. From germline, CDR1 is KGHSH and CDR2 LQKENI. The CDR3 here is CASSPTGVSNTGELFF. CDR3 sequence (DNA): TGTGCCAGCTCACCCACAGGGGTCTCGAACACCGGGGAGCTGTTTTTT.

The chain has TRBV7-2 and TRBJ1-5; the D is unclear. Trimming cost V 5 bases and J 0 bases, with 11 bases left between them. The CDR3 consists of 15 residues. Per the germline V gene, CDR1 is SGHTA and CDR2 is FQGNSA. CDR3 amino acids: CASSPEGISNQPQHF. CDR3 DNA: TGTGCCAGCAGCCCCGAGGGTATTAGCAATCAGCCCCAGCATTTT.

The chain carries TRBV5-1 and TRBJ2-7; D possibly corresponds to TRBD1 (5 bases). Germline CDR1 reads SGHRS; CDR2 reads YFSETQ. The CDR3 consists of 19 residues. The germline V and J ends were trimmed by 4 bases and 0 bases, with 26 bases remaining between them. The CDR3 loop is CASSPQQAPLTKLSYEQYF. The CDR3 DNA is TGCGCCAGCAGCCCCCAACAGGCCCCATTAACAAAACTCTCCTACGAGCAGTACTTC.